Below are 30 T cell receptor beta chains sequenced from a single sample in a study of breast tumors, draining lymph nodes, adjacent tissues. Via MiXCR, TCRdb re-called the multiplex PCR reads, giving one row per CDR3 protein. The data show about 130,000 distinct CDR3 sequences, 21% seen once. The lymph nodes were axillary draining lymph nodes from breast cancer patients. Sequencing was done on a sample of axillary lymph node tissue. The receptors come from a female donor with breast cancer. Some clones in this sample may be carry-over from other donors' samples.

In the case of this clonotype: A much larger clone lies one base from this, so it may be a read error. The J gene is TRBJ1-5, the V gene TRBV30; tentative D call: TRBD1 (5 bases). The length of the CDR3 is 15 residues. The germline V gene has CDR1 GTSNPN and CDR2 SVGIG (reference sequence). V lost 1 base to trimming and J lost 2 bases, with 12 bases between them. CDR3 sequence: CAWSAPGGGNQPQHF. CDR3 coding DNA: TGTGCCTGGAGTGCACCGGGGGGGGGCAATCAGCCCCAGCATTTT.

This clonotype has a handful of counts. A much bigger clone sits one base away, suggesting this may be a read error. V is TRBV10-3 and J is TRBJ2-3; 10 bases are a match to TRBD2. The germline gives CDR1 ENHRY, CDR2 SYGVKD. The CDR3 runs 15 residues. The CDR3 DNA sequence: TGTGCCACCAGTGGGGGGGGGCTAGCGGGAGCCTATCAGTATTTT. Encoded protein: CATSGGGLAGAYQYF.

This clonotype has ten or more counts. CDR3 coding DNA: TGTGCCAGCAGCTCGCCCGGGACTAGGACAGCGGATACGCAGTATTTT. Protein sequence: CASSSPGTRTADTQYF. This rearrangement joins TRBV7-9 to TRBJ2-3; 8 bases line up with TRBD2. The junction had 12 bases not matched to a gene; V was cut back by 4 bases and J by 6 bases. Germline assignment: CDR1 SEHNR and CDR2 FQNEAQ (reference sequence). This CDR3 is built from 16 residues.

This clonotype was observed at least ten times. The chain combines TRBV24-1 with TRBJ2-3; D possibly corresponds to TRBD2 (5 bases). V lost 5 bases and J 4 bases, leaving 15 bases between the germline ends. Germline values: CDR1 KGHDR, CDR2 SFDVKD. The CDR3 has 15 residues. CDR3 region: CATSGPERAADTQYF. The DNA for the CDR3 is TGTGCCACCAGTGGGCCGGAGAGGGCGGCAGATACGCAGTATTTT.

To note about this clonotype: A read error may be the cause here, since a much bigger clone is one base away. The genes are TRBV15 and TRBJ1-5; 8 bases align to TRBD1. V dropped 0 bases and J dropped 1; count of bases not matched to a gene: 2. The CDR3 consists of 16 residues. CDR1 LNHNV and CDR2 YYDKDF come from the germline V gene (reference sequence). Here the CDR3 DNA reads TGTGCCACCAGCAGAGACAGGGGGCACAGCAATCAGCCCCAGCATTTT. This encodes CATSRDRGHSNQPQHF. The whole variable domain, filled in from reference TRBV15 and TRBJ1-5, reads DAMVIQNPRYQVTQFGKPVTLSCSQTLNHNVMYWYQQKSSQAPKLLFHYYDKDFNNEADTPDNFQSRRPNTSFCFLDIRSPGLGDTAMYLCATSRDRGHSNQPQHFGDGTRLSIL.

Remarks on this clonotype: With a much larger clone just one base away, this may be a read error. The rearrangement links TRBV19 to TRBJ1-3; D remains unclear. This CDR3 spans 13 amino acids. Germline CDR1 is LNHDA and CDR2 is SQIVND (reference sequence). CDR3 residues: CASSMIVGNTICF. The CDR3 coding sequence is TGTGCCAGTAGTATGATAGTTGGAAACACCATATGTTTT.

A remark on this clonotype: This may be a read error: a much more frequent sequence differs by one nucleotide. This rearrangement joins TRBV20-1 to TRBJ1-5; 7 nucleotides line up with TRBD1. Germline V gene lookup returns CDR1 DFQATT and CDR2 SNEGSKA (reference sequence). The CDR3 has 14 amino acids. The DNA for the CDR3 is TGCAGTGCCCCGGGACAGCGCATCAATCAGCCCCTGCATTTT. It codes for CSAPGQRINQPLHF.

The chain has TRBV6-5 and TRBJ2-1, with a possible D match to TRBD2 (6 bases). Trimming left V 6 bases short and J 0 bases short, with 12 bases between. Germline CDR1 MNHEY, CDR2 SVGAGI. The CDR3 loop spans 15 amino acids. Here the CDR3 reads CASRPEGPSYNEQFF. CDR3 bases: TGTGCCAGCAGACCGGAGGGCCCCTCCTACAATGAGCAGTTCTTC.

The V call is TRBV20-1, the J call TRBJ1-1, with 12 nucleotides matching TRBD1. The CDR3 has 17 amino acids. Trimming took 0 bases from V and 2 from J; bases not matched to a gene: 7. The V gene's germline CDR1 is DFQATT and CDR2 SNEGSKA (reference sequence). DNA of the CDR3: TGCAGTGCTAGAGATGGGGGACAGGGGGCGGGAAACACTGAAGCTTTCTTT. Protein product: CSARDGGQGAGNTEAFF.

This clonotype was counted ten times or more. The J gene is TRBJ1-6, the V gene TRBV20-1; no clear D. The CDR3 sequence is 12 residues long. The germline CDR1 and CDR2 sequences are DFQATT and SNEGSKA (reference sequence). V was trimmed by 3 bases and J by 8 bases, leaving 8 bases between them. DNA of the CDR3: TGCAGTGCTAGTGGGGTGTATTCACCCCTCCACTTT. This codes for CSASGVYSPLHF.

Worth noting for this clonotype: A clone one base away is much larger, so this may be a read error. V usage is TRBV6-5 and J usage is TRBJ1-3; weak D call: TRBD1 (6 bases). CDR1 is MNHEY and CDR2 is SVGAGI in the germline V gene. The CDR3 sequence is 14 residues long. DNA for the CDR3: TGTGCCAGCAGAGACAGGTACTCTGGAAGCACCATATATTTT. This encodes CASRDRYSGSTIYF.

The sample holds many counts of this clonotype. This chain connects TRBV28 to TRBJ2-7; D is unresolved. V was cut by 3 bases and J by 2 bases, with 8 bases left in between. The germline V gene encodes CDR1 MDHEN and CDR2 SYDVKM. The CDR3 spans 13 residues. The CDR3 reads CASSFTEAYEQYF. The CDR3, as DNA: TGTGCCAGCAGTTTTACTGAGGCCTACGAGCAGTACTTC.

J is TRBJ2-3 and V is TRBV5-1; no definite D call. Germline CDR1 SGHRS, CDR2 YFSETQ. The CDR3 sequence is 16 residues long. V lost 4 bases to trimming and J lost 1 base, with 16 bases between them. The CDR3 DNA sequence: TGCGCCAGCAGCCACGCCTCTGGGTATGGCACAGATACGCAGTATTTT. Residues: CASSHASGYGTDTQYF.

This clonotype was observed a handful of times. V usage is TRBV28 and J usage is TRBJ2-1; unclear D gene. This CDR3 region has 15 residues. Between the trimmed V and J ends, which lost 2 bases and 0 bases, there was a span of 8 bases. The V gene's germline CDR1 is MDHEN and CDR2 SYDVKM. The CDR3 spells CASSLLSGSYNEQFF. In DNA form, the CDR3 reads TGTGCCAGCAGTTTACTTTCCGGCTCCTACAATGAGCAGTTCTTC.

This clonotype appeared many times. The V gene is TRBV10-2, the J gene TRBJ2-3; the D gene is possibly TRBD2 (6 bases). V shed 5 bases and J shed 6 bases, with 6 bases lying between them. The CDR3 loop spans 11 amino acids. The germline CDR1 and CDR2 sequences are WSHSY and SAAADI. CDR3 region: CASSRGDTQYF. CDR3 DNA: TGCGCCAGCAGTCGGGGGGATACGCAGTATTTT.

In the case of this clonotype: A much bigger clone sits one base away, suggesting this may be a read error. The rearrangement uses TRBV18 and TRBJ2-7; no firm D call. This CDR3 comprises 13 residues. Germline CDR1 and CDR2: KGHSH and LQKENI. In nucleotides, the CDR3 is TGTGCCAGCTCACCGCCTTTTACGGGCGAGCGGTACTTC. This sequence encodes CASSPPFTGERYF.

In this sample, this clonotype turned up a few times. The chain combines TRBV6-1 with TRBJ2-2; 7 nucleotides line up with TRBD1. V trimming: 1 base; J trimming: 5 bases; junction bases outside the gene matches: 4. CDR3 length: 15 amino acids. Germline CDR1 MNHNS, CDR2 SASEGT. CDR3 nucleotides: TGTGCCAGCAGTGAAGGGGACAGTGGGACCGGGGAGCTGTTTTTT. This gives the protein CASSEGDSGTGELFF.

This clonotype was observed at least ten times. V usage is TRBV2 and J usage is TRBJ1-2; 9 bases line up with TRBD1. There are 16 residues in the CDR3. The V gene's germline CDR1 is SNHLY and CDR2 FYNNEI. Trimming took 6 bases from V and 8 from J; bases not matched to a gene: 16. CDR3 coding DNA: TGTGCCAGCAGGGCGGGGAGAATGACAGGGGGTAACGGCTACACCTTC. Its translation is CASRAGRMTGGNGYTF.

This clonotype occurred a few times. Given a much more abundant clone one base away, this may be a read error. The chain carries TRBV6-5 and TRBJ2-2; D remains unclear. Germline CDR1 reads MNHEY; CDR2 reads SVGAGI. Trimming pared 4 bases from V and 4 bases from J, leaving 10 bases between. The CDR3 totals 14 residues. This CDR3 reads CASSLGRITGELFF. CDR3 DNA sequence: TGTGCCAGCAGTTTGGGAAGGATCACCGGGGAGCTGTTTTTT.

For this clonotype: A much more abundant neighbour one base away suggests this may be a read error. The chain's CDR3 is CGANSGLLTGGELFF. CDR3 nucleotide sequence: TGCGGTGCTAACTCGGGACTCCTTACAGGCGGGGAGCTGTTTTTT. This chain connects TRBV20-1 to TRBJ2-2; D possibly corresponds to TRBD2 (6 bases). Per the germline V gene, CDR1 is DFQATT and CDR2 is SNEGSKA (reference sequence). This CDR3 region has 15 residues.

The CDR3 region is CASRDRGPGNTIYF. The DNA for the CDR3 is TGTGCCAGCAGAGACAGGGGGCCTGGAAACACCATATATTTT. This chain links TRBV6-1 with TRBJ1-3; 10 bases are a match to TRBD1. V trimming: 6 bases; J trimming: 2 bases; junction bases outside the gene matches: 1. This CDR3 has 14 residues. CDR1 and CDR2 from the germline V gene are MNHNS and SASEGT.

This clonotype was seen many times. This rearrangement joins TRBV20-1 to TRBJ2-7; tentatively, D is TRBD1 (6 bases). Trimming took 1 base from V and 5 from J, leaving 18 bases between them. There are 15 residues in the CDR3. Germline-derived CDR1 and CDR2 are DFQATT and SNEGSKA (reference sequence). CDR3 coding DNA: TGCAGTGCTAGAGTACCGTCCAGGGGCCCCCACGAGCAGTACTTC. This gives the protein CSARVPSRGPHEQYF.

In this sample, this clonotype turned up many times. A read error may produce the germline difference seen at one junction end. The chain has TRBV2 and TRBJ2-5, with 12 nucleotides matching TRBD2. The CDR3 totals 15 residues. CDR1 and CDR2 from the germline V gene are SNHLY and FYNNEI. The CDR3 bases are TGTGCCAGCAGGGAAGGGACTAGCGGGTGGGAGACCCAGTACTTC. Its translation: CASREGTSGWETQYF.

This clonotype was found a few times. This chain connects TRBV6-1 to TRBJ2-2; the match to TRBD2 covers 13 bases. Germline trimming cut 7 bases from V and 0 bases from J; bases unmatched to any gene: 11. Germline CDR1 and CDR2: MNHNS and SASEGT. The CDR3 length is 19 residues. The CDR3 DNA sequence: TGTGCCAGCAAGTACTCTCGACTAGCGGGAGGCTCGAACACCGGGGAGCTGTTTTTT. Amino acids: CASKYSRLAGGSNTGELFF.

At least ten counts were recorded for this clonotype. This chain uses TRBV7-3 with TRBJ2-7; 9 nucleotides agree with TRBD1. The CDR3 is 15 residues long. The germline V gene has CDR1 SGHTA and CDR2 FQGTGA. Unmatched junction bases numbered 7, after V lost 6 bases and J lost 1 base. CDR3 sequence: CASSPGQGPSYEQYF. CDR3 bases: TGTGCCAGCAGTCCGGGACAGGGCCCTTCCTACGAGCAGTACTTC.

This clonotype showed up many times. CDR3 sequence (DNA): TGTGCCAGCAGTGAAACTACAGCGGGAGGGGAACAAGAGACCCAGTACTTC. Its translation: CASSETTAGGEQETQYF. The chain is built from TRBV2 and TRBJ2-5; 10 bases are shared with TRBD2. The CDR3 length is 17 residues. V was pared by 2 bases and J by 2 bases, with 8 bases of the junction left unmatched. Looked up from germline, CDR1 is SNHLY and CDR2 is FYNNEI. The complete variable domain, with remaining parts taken from reference TRBV2 and TRBJ2-5, reads EPEVTQTPSHQVTQMGQEVILRCVPISNHLYFYWYRQILGQKVEFLVSFYNNEISEKSEIFDDQFSVERPDGSNFTLKIRSTKLEDSAMYFCASSETTAGGEQETQYFGPGTRLLVL.

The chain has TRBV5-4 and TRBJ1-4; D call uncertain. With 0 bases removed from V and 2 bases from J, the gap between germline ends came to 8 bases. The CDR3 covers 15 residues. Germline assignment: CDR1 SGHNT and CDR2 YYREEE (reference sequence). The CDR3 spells CASSLAGRTNEKLFF. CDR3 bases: TGTGCCAGCAGCTTGGCTGGCCGGACTAATGAAAAACTGTTTTTT. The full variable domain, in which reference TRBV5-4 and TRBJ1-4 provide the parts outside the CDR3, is ETGVTQSPTHLIKTRGQQVTLRCSSQSGHNTVSWYQQALGQGPQFIFQYYREEENGRGNFPPRFSGLQFPNYSSELNVNALELDDSALYLCASSLAGRTNEKLFFGSGTQLSVL.

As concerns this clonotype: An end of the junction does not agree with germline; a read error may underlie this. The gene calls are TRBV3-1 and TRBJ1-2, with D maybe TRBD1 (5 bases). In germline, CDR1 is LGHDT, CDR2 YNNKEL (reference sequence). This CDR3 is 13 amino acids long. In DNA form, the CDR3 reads TGTGCCAGCGGCCATCGACAGAACTATGGCTACACCTTC. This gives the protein CASGHRQNYGYTF.

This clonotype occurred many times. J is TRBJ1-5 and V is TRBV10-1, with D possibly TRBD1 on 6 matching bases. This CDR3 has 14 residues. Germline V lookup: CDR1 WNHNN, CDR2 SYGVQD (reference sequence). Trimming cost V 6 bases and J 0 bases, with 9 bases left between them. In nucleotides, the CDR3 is TGCGCCAGCAGCTACAGGGTTAGCAATCAGCCCCAGCATTTT. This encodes CASSYRVSNQPQHF.

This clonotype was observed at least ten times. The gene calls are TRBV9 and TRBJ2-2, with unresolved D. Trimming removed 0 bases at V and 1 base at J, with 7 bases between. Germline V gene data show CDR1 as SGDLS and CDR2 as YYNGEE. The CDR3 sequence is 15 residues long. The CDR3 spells CASSVGRQNTGELFF. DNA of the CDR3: TGTGCCAGCAGCGTAGGGCGACAGAACACCGGGGAGCTGTTTTTT.